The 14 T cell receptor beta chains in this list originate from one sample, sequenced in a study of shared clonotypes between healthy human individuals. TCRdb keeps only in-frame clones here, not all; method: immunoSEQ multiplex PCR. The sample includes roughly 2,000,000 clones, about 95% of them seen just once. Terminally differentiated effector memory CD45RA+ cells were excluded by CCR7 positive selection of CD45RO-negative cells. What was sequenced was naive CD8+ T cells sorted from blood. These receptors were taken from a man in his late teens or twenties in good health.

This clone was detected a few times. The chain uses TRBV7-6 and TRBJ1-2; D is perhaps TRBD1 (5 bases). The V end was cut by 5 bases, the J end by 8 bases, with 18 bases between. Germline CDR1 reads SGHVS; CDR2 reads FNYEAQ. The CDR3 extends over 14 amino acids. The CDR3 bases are TGTGCCAGCAGCCATCTTGGGGGGTCTGGAGGCTACACCTTC. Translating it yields CASSHLGGSGGYTF. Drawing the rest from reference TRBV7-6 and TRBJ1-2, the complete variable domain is GAGVSQSPRYKVTKRGQDVALRCDPISGHVSLYWYRQALGQGPEFLTYFNYEAQQDKSGLPNDRFSAERPEGSISTLTIQRTEQRDSAMYRCASSHLGGSGGYTFGSGTRLTVV.

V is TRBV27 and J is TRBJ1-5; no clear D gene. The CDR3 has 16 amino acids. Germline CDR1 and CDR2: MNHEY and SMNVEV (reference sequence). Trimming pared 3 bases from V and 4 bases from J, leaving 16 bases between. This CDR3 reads CASSFRDPLGNQPQHF. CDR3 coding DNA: TGTGCCAGCAGTTTCCGGGATCCCTTAGGGAATCAGCCCCAGCATTTT.

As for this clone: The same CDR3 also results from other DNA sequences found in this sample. The CDR3 region has the DNA TGTGCCAGCAGCGTAGGAGTAAGCAATCAGCCCCAGCATTTT. Amino acid sequence: CASSVGVSNQPQHF. The chain is built from TRBV9 and TRBJ1-5; D gene ambiguous. The germline V gene encodes CDR1 SGDLS and CDR2 YYNGEE. This CDR3 spans 14 amino acids. The ends were cut back, 0 bases at V and 1 base at J, with 5 bases in the middle.

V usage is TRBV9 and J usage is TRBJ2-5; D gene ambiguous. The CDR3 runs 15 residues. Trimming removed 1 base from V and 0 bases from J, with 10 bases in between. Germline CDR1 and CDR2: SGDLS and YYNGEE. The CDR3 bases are TGTGCCAGCAGCGTAAATGGTCGGTACCAAGAGACCCAGTACTTC. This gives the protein CASSVNGRYQETQYF.

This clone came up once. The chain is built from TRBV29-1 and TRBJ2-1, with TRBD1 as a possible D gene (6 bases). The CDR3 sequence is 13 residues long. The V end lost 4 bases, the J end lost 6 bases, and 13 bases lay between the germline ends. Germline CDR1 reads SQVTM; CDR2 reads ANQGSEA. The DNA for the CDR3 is TGCAGCGTTGTTGAGGGCAGGGGCAATGAGCAGTTCTTC. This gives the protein CSVVEGRGNEQFF.

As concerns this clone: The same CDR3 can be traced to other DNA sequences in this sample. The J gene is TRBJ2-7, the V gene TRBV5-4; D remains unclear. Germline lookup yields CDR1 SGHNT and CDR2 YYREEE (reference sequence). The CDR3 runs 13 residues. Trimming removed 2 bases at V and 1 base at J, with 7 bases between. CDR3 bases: TGTGCCAGCAGCTTCCACGGGTCCTACGAGCAGTACTTC. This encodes CASSFHGSYEQYF.

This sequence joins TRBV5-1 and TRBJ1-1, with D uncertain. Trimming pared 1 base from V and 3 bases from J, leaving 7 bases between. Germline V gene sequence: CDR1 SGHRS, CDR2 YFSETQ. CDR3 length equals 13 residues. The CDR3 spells CASSLQEYTEAFF. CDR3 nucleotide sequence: TGCGCCAGCAGCTTGCAGGAATACACTGAAGCTTTCTTT.

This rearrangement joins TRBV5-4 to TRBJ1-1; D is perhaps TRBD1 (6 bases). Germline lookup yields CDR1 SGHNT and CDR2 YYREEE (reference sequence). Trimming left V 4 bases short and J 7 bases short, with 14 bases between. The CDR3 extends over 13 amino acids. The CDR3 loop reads CASSEGEKNEAFF. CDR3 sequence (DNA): TGTGCCAGCAGCGAGGGGGAAAAAAATGAAGCTTTCTTT.

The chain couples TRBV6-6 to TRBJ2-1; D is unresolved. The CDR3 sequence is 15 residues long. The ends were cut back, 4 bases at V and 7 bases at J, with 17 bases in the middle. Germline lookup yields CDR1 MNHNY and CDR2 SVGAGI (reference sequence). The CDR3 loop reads CASSSIEEIGNEQFF. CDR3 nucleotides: TGTGCCAGCAGTTCCATAGAGGAAATCGGTAATGAGCAGTTCTTC.

The CDR3 loop is CASSEVGARTGELFF. CDR3 sequence (DNA): TGTGCCAGCAGTGAGGTAGGGGCGCGGACCGGGGAGCTGTTTTTT. The chain recombines TRBV25-1 with TRBJ2-2; a possible D gene is TRBD1 (5 bases). The CDR3 is 15 residues long. V shed 3 bases and J shed 5 bases, with 13 bases lying between them. Per the germline V gene, CDR1 is MGHDK and CDR2 is SYGVNS.

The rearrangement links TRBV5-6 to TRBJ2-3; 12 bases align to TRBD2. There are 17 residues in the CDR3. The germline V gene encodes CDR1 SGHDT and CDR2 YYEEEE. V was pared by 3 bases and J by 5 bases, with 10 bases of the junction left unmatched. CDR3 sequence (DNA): TGTGCCAGCAGCTACAGTCTAGCGGGGGGGCTGGGAGATACGCAGTATTTT. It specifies CASSYSLAGGLGDTQYF.

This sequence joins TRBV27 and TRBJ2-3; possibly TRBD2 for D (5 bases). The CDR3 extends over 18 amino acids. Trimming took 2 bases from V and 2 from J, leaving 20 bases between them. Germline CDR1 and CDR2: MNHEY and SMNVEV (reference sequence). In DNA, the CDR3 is TGTGCCAGCAGTTTACGCCTCCGGACTGGACCACCCACAGATACGCAGTATTTT. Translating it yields CASSLRLRTGPPTDTQYF.

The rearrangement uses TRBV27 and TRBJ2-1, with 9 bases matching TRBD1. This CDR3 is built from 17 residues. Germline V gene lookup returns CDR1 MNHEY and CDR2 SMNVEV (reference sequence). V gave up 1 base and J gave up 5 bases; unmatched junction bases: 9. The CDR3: CASSLLFGQGPNNEQFF. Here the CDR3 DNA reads TGTGCCAGCAGTTTATTATTCGGACAGGGGCCTAACAATGAGCAGTTCTTC.

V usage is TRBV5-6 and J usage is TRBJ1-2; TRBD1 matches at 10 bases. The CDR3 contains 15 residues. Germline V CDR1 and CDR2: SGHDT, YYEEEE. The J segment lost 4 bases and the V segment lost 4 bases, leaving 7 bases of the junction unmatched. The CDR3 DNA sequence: TGTGCCAGCAGCACGACAGGGGGCGGTAGCTATGGCTACACCTTC. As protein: CASSTTGGGSYGYTF.